The clone carrying this TCR beta chain was observed at least ten times. As yet, its antigen is unknown. The data originate from a study of T cells in Graves' hyperthyroidism and ophthalmopathy. Study-wide results and limits: The blood repertoire included most of the expanded thyroid clonotypes above 0.001.

The V segment lost 2 bases and the J segment 11 bases; nucleotides outside the gene matches: 10. This CDR3 contains 13 residues. Germline values: CDR1 GTSNPN, CDR2 SVGIG (reference sequence). Researchers amplified the TCR beta CDR3 regions from RNA transcripts. HTBI primers were used for first-round RT-PCR of the TCR CDR3. TCRdb reanalysed the multiplex PCR reads using MiXCR and keeps one entry per CDR3 protein. The data contain about 420,000 distinct CDR3 sequences, around 15% of them singletons. Newly diagnosed hyperthyroidism, duration under 2 months, in patients aged 18 to 65. Exclusion followed for patients with uncontrolled infection, other autoimmune disease, pregnancy or lactation.

The chain employs TRBV30 and TRBJ1-1; 8 bases map to TRBD1. The receptor's source is a woman between 18 and 29 years old with Graves' hyperthyroidism. The sequenced sample consisted of blood. CDR3 nucleotides: TGTGCCTGGAGTACCGACAGGGGAATCTGGGCTTTCTTT. Encoded protein: CAWSTDRGIWAFF.